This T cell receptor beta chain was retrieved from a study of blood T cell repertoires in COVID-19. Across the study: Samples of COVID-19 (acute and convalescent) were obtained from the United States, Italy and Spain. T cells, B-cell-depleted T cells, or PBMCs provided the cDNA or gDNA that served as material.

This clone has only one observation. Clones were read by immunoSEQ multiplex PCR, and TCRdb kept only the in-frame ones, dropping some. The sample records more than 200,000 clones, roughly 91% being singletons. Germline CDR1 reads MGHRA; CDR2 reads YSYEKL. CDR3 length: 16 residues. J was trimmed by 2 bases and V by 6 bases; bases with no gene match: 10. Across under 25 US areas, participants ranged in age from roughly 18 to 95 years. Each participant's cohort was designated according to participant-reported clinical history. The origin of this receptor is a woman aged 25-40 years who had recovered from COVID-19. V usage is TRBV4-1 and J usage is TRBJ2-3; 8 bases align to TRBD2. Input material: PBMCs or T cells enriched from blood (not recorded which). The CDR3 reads CASSHYRGGTTDTQYF. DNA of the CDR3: TGCGCCAGCAGTCATTACCGCGGGGGGACCACAGATACGCAGTATTTT.